Listed here are 8 T cell receptor beta chains from one sample, sequenced in a study of response to subunit inactivated influenza vaccine. TCRdb ran MiXCR on the RT-PCR reads and lists one entry per CDR3 protein. The sample has around 530,000 distinct CDR3 sequences, more than 15% seen once. The specimen comprised CD4+ T cells sorted from PBMCs, sampled around 25 months after vaccination. Source of these receptors: a man between 50 and 69 years old who received an inactivated influenza vaccine.

This clonotype occurred a few times. This chain links TRBV10-1 with TRBJ2-3, with TRBD2 matching over 7 bases. Germline lookup yields CDR1 WNHNN and CDR2 SYGVQD (reference sequence). After removal of 0 bases from V and 2 bases from J, the junction contained 5 bases not matched to a gene. The CDR3 has 16 amino acids. CDR3 in amino acids: CASSESGLPLTDTQYF. CDR3 nucleotide sequence: TGCGCCAGCAGTGAGTCGGGACTACCCCTCACAGATACGCAGTATTTT.

The chain recombines TRBV28 with TRBJ2-6; D is unresolved. Per the germline V gene, CDR1 is MDHEN and CDR2 is SYDVKM. Trimming took off 7 bases at V and 0 bases at J, with 10 bases between the two ends. The CDR3 has 15 residues. CDR3 amino acids: CASTDGRSGANVLTF. CDR3 DNA: TGTGCCAGCACTGACGGACGCTCTGGGGCCAACGTCCTGACTTTC.

The CDR3 region is CASSLGVGSGRSSTDTQYF. The CDR3 region has the DNA TGTGCCAGCAGCTTGGGGGTCGGGTCGGGAAGATCTAGCACAGATACGCAGTATTTT. The V gene is TRBV11-1, the J gene TRBJ2-3; D may correspond to TRBD1 or TRBD2 (5 bases each). The CDR3 covers 19 residues. Trimming took off 3 bases at V and 0 bases at J, with 22 bases between the two ends. Germline CDR1 reads SGHAT; CDR2 reads FQDESV (reference sequence).

This clonotype was detected a few times. J is TRBJ2-1 and V is TRBV2; TRBD2 matches 10 bases. The junction had 9 bases not matched to a gene; V was cut back by 5 bases and J by 5 bases. The CDR3 sequence is 16 residues long. In germline, CDR1 is SNHLY, CDR2 FYNNEI. In DNA form, the CDR3 reads TGTGCCAGCAGTAAGTTTGGGACTAGCGAAAACAATGAGCAGTTCTTC. Translated, it gives CASSKFGTSENNEQFF.

This clonotype was counted between two and nine times. The V call is TRBV7-9, the J call TRBJ2-5; 7 bases are a match to TRBD2. Germline V lookup: CDR1 SEHNR, CDR2 FQNEAQ (reference sequence). The V segment lost 0 bases and the J segment 1 base; nucleotides outside the gene matches: 2. This CDR3 is 15 amino acids long. The CDR3 sequence: CASSLAGRTQETQYF. CDR3 in DNA: TGTGCCAGCAGCTTAGCCGGGAGGACCCAAGAGACCCAGTACTTC.

A few counts support this clonotype. V is TRBV19 and J is TRBJ1-5, with unresolved D. V was trimmed by 11 bases and J by 3 bases, leaving 14 bases between them. CDR1 is LNHDA, CDR2 SQIVND, per germline (reference sequence). CDR3 length equals 13 residues. CDR3 DNA sequence: TGTGCCGTAGCGTCTTTTAACAATCAGCCCCAGCATTTT. Translation gives CAVASFNNQPQHF.

The V and J genes are TRBV2 and TRBJ1-2; the D is unclear. V was shortened by 8 bases and J by 4 bases, with 8 bases between the two germline ends. The CDR3 spans 11 residues. Germline CDR1 reads SNHLY; CDR2 reads FYNNEI. The CDR3 is CASQDRYGYTF. The CDR3 DNA is TGTGCCAGCCAGGACCGCTATGGCTACACCTTC.

The rearrangement uses TRBV6-5 and TRBJ1-3; 8 bases line up with TRBD1. V dropped 4 bases and J dropped 4; count of bases not matched to a gene: 6. The CDR3 consists of 15 residues. The V gene's germline CDR1 is MNHEY and CDR2 SVGAGI. The CDR3 protein is CASSFRTGTGNTIYF. CDR3 coding DNA: TGTGCCAGCAGTTTCCGGACAGGGACAGGAAACACCATATATTTT.